Each of the 27 T cell receptor beta chains below was sequenced from the same sample in a study of T cell responses to AZD1222 COVID-19 vaccine. Assay used: immunoSEQ multiplex PCR; TCRdb lists only in-frame clones, some missing. The sample shows under 150,000 clones, approximately 88% of them seen only once. The specimen comprised peripheral blood, sampled on day 0 of AZD1222 vaccination. The receptors originated from an adult in good health.

The chain combines TRBV14 with TRBJ1-2; no clear D. The CDR3 length is 13 residues. V lost 2 bases, J lost 6 bases, and 10 bases lay in between. Germline lookup yields CDR1 SGHDN and CDR2 FVKESK. The CDR3 spells CASSQPGIHGYTF. In DNA form, the CDR3 reads TGTGCCAGCAGCCAACCCGGGATCCATGGCTACACCTTC.

This chain joins TRBV12-5 and TRBJ1-5, with D maybe TRBD1 (5 bases). V lost 4 bases, J lost 2 bases, and 12 bases lay in between. Germline CDR1 reads LGHNT; CDR2 reads FRNRAP. The CDR3 is 15 residues long. CDR3 in DNA: TGTGCTAGTGGTTCCCCGGGGGGGGGCAATCAGCCCCAGCATTTT. Amino acid sequence: CASGSPGGGNQPQHF. The full variable domain, in which reference TRBV12-5 and TRBJ1-5 provide the parts outside the CDR3, is DARVTQTPRHKVTEMGQEVTMRCQPILGHNTVFWYRQTMMQGLELLAYFRNRAPLDDSGMPKDRFSAEMPDATLATLKIQPSEPRDSAVYFCASGSPGGGNQPQHFGDGTRLSIL.

The rearrangement uses TRBV14 and TRBJ1-2; D unclear. The CDR3 is 15 amino acids. Germline CDR1 reads SGHDN; CDR2 reads FVKESK. Trimming took off 0 bases at V and 6 bases at J, with 14 bases between the two ends. The DNA for the CDR3 is TGTGCCAGCAGCCAAGAATGGCTCGCGGCGGATGGCTACACCTTC. It specifies CASSQEWLAADGYTF.

V is TRBV5-1 and J is TRBJ1-1, with 11 nucleotides matching TRBD1. The V segment lost 6 bases and the J segment 0 bases; nucleotides outside the gene matches: 7. The CDR3 has 16 amino acids. The V gene's germline CDR1 is SGHRS and CDR2 YFSETQ. CDR3: CASNPGTGGLNTEAFF. The DNA of the CDR3 is TGCGCCAGCAACCCCGGGACAGGGGGTTTGAACACTGAAGCTTTCTTT.

This clone was recorded only once. J is TRBJ1-5 and V is TRBV6-2 or TRBV6-3, with 10 bases that match TRBD1. J was trimmed by 2 bases and V by 0 bases; bases with no gene match: 13. This CDR3 is built from 20 residues. Germline V gene data show CDR1 as MNHEY and CDR2 as SVGEGT. CDR3 protein: CASSYSGPGTGEAGNQPQHF. The CDR3 region has the DNA TGTGCCAGCAGTTACTCCGGTCCCGGGACAGGGGAGGCGGGCAATCAGCCCCAGCATTTT.

This rearrangement joins TRBV5-4 to TRBJ1-3; possible D gene TRBD1, 5 bases. CDR3 length: 16 residues. Per germline, CDR1 SGHNT and CDR2 YYREEE (reference sequence). Trimming pared 4 bases from V and 0 bases from J, leaving 14 bases between. The CDR3 loop reads CASSDGAGHSGNTIYF. The CDR3 DNA reads TGTGCCAGCAGCGACGGTGCAGGGCACTCTGGAAACACCATATATTTT.

The chain is built from TRBV4-1 and TRBJ2-3; D is possibly TRBD2 (5 bases). The V end lost 5 bases, the J end lost 2 bases, and 14 bases lay between the germline ends. The germline V gene encodes CDR1 MGHRA and CDR2 YSYEKL. The CDR3 spans 15 residues. The CDR3 nucleotides are TGCGCCAGCAGCACCCCTCGGGGAATCACAGATACGCAGTATTTT. This gives the protein CASSTPRGITDTQYF.

V gene TRBV25-1 combines with J gene TRBJ1-2, with D uncertain. Between the trimmed V and J ends, which lost 7 bases and 0 bases, there was a span of 6 bases. The germline V gene has CDR1 MGHDK and CDR2 SYGVNS. The CDR3 is made up of 12 amino acids. DNA of the CDR3: TGTGCCAGCAACGAAGCTAACTATGGCTACACCTTC. Translated: CASNEANYGYTF.

The chain employs TRBV5-1 and TRBJ1-6; D possibly corresponds to TRBD1 (5 bases). Germline lookup yields CDR1 SGHRS and CDR2 YFSETQ. Trimming stripped 1 base from V and 10 bases from J, with 15 bases between. The length of the CDR3 is 15 residues. The CDR3 nucleotides read TGCGCCAGCAGCTTGTCAGGGTCAGTAGGGTCACCCCTCCACTTT. Residues: CASSLSGSVGSPLHF.

The chain uses TRBV7-9 and TRBJ1-3; D is unresolved. This CDR3 is 17 amino acids long. Germline loops: CDR1 SEHNR, CDR2 FQNEAQ (reference sequence). The V end was cut by 5 bases, the J end by 1 base, with 18 bases between. The CDR3 DNA reads TGTGCCAGCAGCCCGGACCCTTTACCCGGTTCTGGAAACACCATATATTTT. This codes for CASSPDPLPGSGNTIYF.

This chain joins TRBV10-3 and TRBJ2-5, with D tentatively TRBD2 (5 bases). CDR1 is ENHRY, CDR2 SYGVKD, per germline. CDR3 length equals 14 residues. V was pared by 3 bases and J by 2 bases, with 10 bases between. CDR3 bases: TGTGCCATCAGTGATCAGGACTTTCAAGAGACCCAGTACTTC. Encoded protein: CAISDQDFQETQYF.

The chain employs TRBV9 and TRBJ2-7; D gene ambiguous. From germline, CDR1 is SGDLS and CDR2 YYNGEE. V lost 0 bases, J lost 1 base, and 5 bases lay in between. The CDR3 runs 13 residues. The CDR3 bases are TGTGCCAGCAGCGTAGCCCCATCCTACGAGCAGTACTTC. Protein: CASSVAPSYEQYF. The full variable domain, rest sourced from reference TRBV9 and TRBJ2-7, is DSGVTQTPKHLITATGQRVTLRCSPRSGDLSVYWYQQSLDQGLQFLIQYYNGEERAKGNILERFSAQQFPDLHSELNLSSLELGDSALYFCASSVAPSYEQYFGPGTRLTVT.

The chain employs TRBV29-1 and TRBJ1-1, with D possibly being TRBD1 (5 bases). Trimming left V 6 bases short and J 0 bases short, with 14 bases between. Germline V gives CDR1 SQVTM, CDR2 ANQGSEA. The CDR3 is 14 residues long. This chain's CDR3 is CSVERRGLNTEAFF. The CDR3 DNA follows: TGCAGCGTCGAAAGGCGGGGGTTGAACACTGAAGCTTTCTTT.

This chain connects TRBV4-1 to TRBJ1-4, with 8 nucleotides matching TRBD1. Germline-derived CDR1 and CDR2 are MGHRA and YSYEKL. The CDR3 consists of 16 residues. The V segment lost 1 base and the J segment 6 bases; nucleotides outside the gene matches: 7. The CDR3 DNA reads TGCGCCAGCAGCCAAGGCCGGGGACAGGAACATGAAAAACTGTTTTTT. Translated, it gives CASSQGRGQEHEKLFF.

The V gene is TRBV29-1, the J gene TRBJ1-1; a possible D gene is TRBD1 (5 bases). The V end lost 5 bases, the J end lost 2 bases, and 15 bases lay between the germline ends. The CDR3 covers 14 residues. Germline V lookup: CDR1 SQVTM, CDR2 ANQGSEA. CDR3: CSVYIGTVNTEAFF. CDR3 sequence (DNA): TGCAGCGTTTACATCGGGACGGTAAACACTGAAGCTTTCTTT. Full variable domain (rest looked up from reference TRBV29-1 and TRBJ1-1): SAVISQKPSRDICQRGTSLTIQCQVDSQVTMMFWYRQQPGQSLTLIATANQGSEATYESGFVIDKFPISRPNLTFSTLTVSNMSPEDSSIYLCSVYIGTVNTEAFFGQGTRLTVV.

V and J are TRBV7-2 and TRBJ1-3; D call uncertain. Germline V gene lookup returns CDR1 SGHTA and CDR2 FQGNSA. V gave up 2 bases and J gave up 2 bases, with 10 bases separating them. CDR3 length: 15 amino acids. CDR3: CASSLRPGTGNTIYF. CDR3 bases: TGTGCCAGCAGCTTAAGGCCGGGAACTGGAAACACCATATATTTT.

This chain links TRBV4-1 with TRBJ1-5, with D perhaps matching TRBD1 (6 bases). This CDR3 has 16 amino acids. CDR1 and CDR2 (germline): MGHRA, YSYEKL. The germline V and J ends were trimmed by 4 bases and 3 bases, with 16 bases remaining between them. DNA for the CDR3: TGCGCCAGCAGCCGTAGCGCGGGGGGGCTCAATCAGCCCCAGCATTTT. This encodes CASSRSAGGLNQPQHF.

The chain has TRBV5-6 and TRBJ2-6; D is unclear. The CDR3 consists of 15 residues. Per the germline V gene, CDR1 is SGHDT and CDR2 is YYEEEE. V gave up 3 bases and J gave up 4 bases, with 11 bases separating them. CDR3 amino acids: CASSSGGGGANVLTF. In DNA form, the CDR3 reads TGTGCCAGCAGCTCTGGCGGTGGCGGGGCCAACGTCCTGACTTTC.

With regard to this clone: The sample contains more than one DNA sequence encoding this CDR3. The chain combines TRBV12-3 or TRBV12-4 with TRBJ2-7; the match to TRBD1 covers 7 bases. The CDR3 totals 13 residues. Losses at the gene ends were 2 bases for V and 3 bases for J; bases not matched to a gene: 1. CDR3 residues: CASSLRTGYEQYF. Written as DNA, the CDR3 is TGTGCCAGCAGTTTAAGGACAGGCTACGAGCAGTACTTC.

This clone was observed a handful of times. The V gene is TRBV5-1, the J gene TRBJ2-2; D is uncertain. The germline CDR1 and CDR2 sequences are SGHRS and YFSETQ. There are 16 residues in the CDR3. Trimming removed 1 base from V and 0 bases from J, with 10 bases in between. CDR3 amino acids: CASSLMASPNTGELFF. The CDR3 nucleotides read TGCGCCAGCAGCTTGATGGCCAGCCCGAACACCGGGGAGCTGTTTTTT.

The chain has TRBV5-4 and TRBJ2-1; 9 bases are a match to TRBD2. The CDR3 sequence is 16 residues long. Germline trimming cut 2 bases from V and 4 bases from J; bases unmatched to any gene: 7. Per germline, CDR1 SGHNT and CDR2 YYREEE (reference sequence). The CDR3 DNA reads TGTGCCAGCAGCTTCCCTCTAGCGGGGCGGTACAATGAGCAGTTCTTC. Encoded protein: CASSFPLAGRYNEQFF.

This sequence joins TRBV19 and TRBJ2-3; 9 bases are a match to TRBD1. V was clipped by 7 bases and J by 2 bases; unmatched bases: 4. The CDR3 covers 14 residues. Germline CDR1 LNHDA, CDR2 SQIVND (reference sequence). The CDR3, as DNA: TGTGCCAGTAAGACAGGGGGGGACACAGATACGCAGTATTTT. Translating it yields CASKTGGDTDTQYF.

J is TRBJ2-5 and V is TRBV5-6; D is unresolved. The CDR3 extends over 16 amino acids. Trimming left V 2 bases short and J 0 bases short, with 14 bases between. The germline V gene has CDR1 SGHDT and CDR2 YYEEEE. The CDR3 region has the DNA TGTGCCAGCAGCTTTGCAGCCTACGTTTACCAAGAGACCCAGTACTTC. Protein sequence: CASSFAAYVYQETQYF.

The V and J genes are TRBV6-5 and TRBJ2-5; D is uncertain. The CDR3 totals 12 residues. The ends were cut back, 5 bases at V and 5 bases at J, with 9 bases in the middle. In germline, CDR1 is MNHEY, CDR2 SVGAGI. CDR3 loop: CASSPPGETQYF. Here the CDR3 DNA reads TGTGCCAGCAGTCCCCCCGGGGAGACCCAGTACTTC.

The count of this clone is one. In the same sample, other DNA sequences code for this CDR3. The chain links TRBV14 to TRBJ1-2; D is unresolved. The CDR3 extends over 14 amino acids. With 0 bases removed from V and 2 bases from J, the gap between germline ends came to 7 bases. The germline V gene has CDR1 SGHDN and CDR2 FVKESK. The CDR3: CASSQETGNYGYTF. In DNA form, the CDR3 reads TGTGCCAGCAGCCAAGAGACGGGAAACTATGGCTACACCTTC.

The rearrangement joins TRBV6-4 to TRBJ2-1; 9 bases line up with TRBD1. This CDR3 comprises 13 residues. CDR1 and CDR2 (germline): MRHNA, SNTAGT. V shed 5 bases and J 7 bases; nucleotides not matched to a gene: 3. This chain's CDR3 is CASSRQGGNEQFF. CDR3 in DNA: TGTGCCAGCAGTCGACAGGGGGGTAATGAGCAGTTCTTC.

This clone appeared a single time. This chain joins TRBV29-1 and TRBJ1-2; no reliable D call. The length of the CDR3 is 13 residues. Trimming stripped 1 base from V and 7 bases from J, with 13 bases between. Germline values: CDR1 SQVTM, CDR2 ANQGSEA. The CDR3 nucleotides are TGCAGCGTTGAAGGGTGGGGTGGAGCTGGCTACACCTTC. Its translation is CSVEGWGGAGYTF.